This is a list of T cell receptor beta chains from one sample in a study of cytotoxic CD8 clonotypes in ibrutinib-treated CLL. Sequencing used immunoSEQ multiplex PCR; TCRdb keeps in-frame clones, though not all of them. The data contain 150,000 or so clones, approximately 90% of them singletons. The sequencing used PBMCs, collected at disease progression, from a patient treated with ibrutinib. The receptors originated from a human donor with chronic lymphocytic leukemia. Each CDR3 is given with its conserved first and last residue.

v_call cdr3_aa
TRBV9 CASSVVWTVTSGTYNEQFF
TRBV19 CAGQPLPNQPQHF
TRBV2 CASRQSGSETQYF
TRBV4-3 CASSSGQTGNTIYF
TRBV4-2 CASSQDSAGDQPQHF
TRBV19 CASTTGTNKNEQFF
TRBV2 CASSGGSEQYF
TRBV2 CASSPLAGGDTQYF
TRBV29-1 CSARTGANVLTF
TRBV5-6 CASSKGGGSRGYTF
TRBV29-1 CSVGEPRETQYF
TRBV11-3 CASSSSGAQSSYEQYF
TRBV5-5 CASSGPSYEQYF
TRBV19 CASSMRTGRGNQPQHF
TRBV6-5 CASSYSTGQETQYF
TRBV30 CAWSVQQSYNEQFF
TRBV11-3 CASSLSILAGGSNTGELFF
TRBV9 CASSLKTGGYTF
TRBV5-1 CASSFERTYEQYF
TRBV9 CASSVVGEISGNTIYF
TRBV19 CASSIGQAAGEKLFF
TRBV5-8 CASKGDRGLETQYF
TRBV6-1 CASSPPINRVTEAFF
TRBV5-6 CASSKTVDLAATFYEQYF
TRBV27 CASSRSAGLTYEQYF
TRBV18 CASSPSRGISQETQYF